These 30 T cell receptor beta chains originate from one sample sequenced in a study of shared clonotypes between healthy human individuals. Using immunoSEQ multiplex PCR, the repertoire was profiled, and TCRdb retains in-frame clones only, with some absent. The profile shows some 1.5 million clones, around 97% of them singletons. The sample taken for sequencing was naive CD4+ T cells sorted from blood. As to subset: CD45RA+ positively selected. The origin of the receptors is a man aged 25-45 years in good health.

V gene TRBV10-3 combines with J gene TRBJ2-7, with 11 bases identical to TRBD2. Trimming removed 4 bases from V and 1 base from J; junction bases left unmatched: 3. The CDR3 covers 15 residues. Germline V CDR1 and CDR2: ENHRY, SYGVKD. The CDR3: CAISVTSGRSYEQYF. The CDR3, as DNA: TGTGCCATCAGTGTCACTAGCGGGAGATCCTACGAGCAGTACTTC.

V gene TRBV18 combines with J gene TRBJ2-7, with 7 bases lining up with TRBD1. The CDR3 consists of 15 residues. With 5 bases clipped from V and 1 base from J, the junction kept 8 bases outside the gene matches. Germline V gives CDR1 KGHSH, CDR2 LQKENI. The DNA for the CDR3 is TGTGCCAGCTCAGCACAGGGGATATATTCCTACGAGCAGTACTTC. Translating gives CASSAQGIYSYEQYF.

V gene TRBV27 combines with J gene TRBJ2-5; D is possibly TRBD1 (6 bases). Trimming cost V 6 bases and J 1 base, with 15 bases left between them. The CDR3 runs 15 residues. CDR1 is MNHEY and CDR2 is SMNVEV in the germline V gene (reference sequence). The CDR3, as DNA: TGTGCCAGCAGCTCAGGGGCCATAAGCCAAGAGACCCAGTACTTC. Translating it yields CASSSGAISQETQYF.

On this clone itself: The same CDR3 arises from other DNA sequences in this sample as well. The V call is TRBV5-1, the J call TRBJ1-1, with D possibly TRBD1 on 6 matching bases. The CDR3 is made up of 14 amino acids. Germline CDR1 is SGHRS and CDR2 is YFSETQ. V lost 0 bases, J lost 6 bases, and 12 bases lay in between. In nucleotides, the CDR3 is TGCGCCAGCAGCTTGGCAGGGGTTAGCCCTGAAGCTTTCTTT. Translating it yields CASSLAGVSPEAFF.

Written as DNA, the CDR3 is TGTGCCAGCAAGAGGGACTCCCACCTCGGTGAGCAGTTCTTC. Protein sequence: CASKRDSHLGEQFF. The chain recombines TRBV9 with TRBJ2-1; D perhaps matches TRBD2 (6 bases). Trimming pared 6 bases from V and 9 bases from J, leaving 19 bases between. The CDR3 covers 14 residues. CDR1 is SGDLS, CDR2 YYNGEE, per germline. Full variable domain (missing parts from reference TRBV9 and TRBJ2-1): DSGVTQTPKHLITATGQRVTLRCSPRSGDLSVYWYQQSLDQGLQFLIQYYNGEERAKGNILERFSAQQFPDLHSELNLSSLELGDSALYFCASKRDSHLGEQFFGPGTRLTVL.

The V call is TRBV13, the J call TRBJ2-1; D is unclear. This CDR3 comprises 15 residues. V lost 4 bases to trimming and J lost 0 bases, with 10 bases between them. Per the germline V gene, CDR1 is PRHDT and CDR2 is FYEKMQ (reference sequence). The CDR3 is CASSSTVSSYNEQFF. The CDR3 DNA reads TGTGCCAGCAGCTCGACGGTAAGCTCCTACAATGAGCAGTTCTTC.

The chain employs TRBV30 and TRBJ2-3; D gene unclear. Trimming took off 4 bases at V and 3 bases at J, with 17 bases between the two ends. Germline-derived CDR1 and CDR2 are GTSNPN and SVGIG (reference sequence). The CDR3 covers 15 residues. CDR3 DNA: TGTGCCTGGATCCAAAAGGGTTCCGTGACAGATACGCAGTATTTT. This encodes CAWIQKGSVTDTQYF.

CDR3 amino acids: CASSSDRVQNEQFF. In DNA, the CDR3 is TGTGCCAGCAGCTCCGACAGGGTTCAGAATGAGCAGTTCTTC. The chain has TRBV5-6 and TRBJ2-1; 7 positions match TRBD1. J lost 7 bases, V lost 3 bases, and 7 bases had no gene match. The CDR3 is 14 amino acids. Germline-derived CDR1 and CDR2 are SGHDT and YYEEEE.

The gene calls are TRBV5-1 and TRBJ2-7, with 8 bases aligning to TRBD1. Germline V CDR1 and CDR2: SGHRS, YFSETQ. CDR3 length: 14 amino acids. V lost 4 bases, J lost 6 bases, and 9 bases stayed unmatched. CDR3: CASSPTDRVGEQYF. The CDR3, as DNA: TGCGCCAGCAGCCCAACGGACAGGGTCGGCGAGCAGTACTTC.

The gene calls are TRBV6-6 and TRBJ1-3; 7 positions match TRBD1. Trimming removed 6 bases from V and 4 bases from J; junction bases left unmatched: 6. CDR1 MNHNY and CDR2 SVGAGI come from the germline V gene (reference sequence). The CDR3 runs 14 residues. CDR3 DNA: TGTGCCAGCAGCAGGACAGGCCAGGGAAACACCATATATTTT. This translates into CASSRTGQGNTIYF.

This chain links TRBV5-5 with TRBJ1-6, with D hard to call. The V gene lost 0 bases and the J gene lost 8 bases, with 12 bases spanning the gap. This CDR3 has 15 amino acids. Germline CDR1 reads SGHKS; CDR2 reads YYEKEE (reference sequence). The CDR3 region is CASSLVTGVDSPLHF. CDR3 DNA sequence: TGTGCCAGCAGCTTGGTGACCGGTGTGGATTCACCCCTCCACTTT.

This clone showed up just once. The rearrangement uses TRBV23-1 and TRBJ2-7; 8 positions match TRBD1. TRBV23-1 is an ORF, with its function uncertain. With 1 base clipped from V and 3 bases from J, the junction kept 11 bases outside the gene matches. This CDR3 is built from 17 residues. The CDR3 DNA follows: TGCGCCAGCAGTCAATTAACACAGGGGGAAACGTACTACGAGCAGTACTTC. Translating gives CASSQLTQGETYYEQYF.

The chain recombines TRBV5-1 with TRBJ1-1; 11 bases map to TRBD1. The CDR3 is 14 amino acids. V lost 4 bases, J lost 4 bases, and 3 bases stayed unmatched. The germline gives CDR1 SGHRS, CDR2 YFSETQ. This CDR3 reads CASSRDRGSTEAFF. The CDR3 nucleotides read TGCGCCAGCAGCCGGGACAGGGGGAGCACTGAAGCTTTCTTT.

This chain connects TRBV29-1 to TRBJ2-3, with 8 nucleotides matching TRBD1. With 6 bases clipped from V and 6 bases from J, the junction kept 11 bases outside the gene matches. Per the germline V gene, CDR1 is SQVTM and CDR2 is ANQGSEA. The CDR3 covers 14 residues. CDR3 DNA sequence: TGCAGCGTGGGACAGGCGACCCAAACCGATACGCAGTATTTT. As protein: CSVGQATQTDTQYF.

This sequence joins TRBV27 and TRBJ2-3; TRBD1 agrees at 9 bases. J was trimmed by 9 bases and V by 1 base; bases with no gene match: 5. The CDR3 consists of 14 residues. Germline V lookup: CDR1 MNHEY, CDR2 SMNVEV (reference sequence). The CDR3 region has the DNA TGTGCCAGCAGTTTATTCTGGACAGGGGAGACGCAGTATTTT. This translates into CASSLFWTGETQYF.

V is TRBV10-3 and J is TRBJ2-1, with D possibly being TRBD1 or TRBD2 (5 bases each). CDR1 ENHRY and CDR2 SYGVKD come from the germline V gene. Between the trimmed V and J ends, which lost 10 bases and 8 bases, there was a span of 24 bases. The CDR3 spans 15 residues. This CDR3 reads CATEPRGSSYDEQFF. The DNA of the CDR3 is TGTGCCACCGAACCCCGGGGCTCTTCTTACGATGAGCAGTTCTTC.

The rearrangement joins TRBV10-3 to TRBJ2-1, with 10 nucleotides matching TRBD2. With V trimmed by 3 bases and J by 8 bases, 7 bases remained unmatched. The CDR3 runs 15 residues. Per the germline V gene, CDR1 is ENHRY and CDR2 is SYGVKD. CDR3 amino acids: CAISERTSGAHEQFF. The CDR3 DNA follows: TGTGCCATCAGTGAAAGGACTAGCGGAGCCCATGAGCAGTTCTTC.

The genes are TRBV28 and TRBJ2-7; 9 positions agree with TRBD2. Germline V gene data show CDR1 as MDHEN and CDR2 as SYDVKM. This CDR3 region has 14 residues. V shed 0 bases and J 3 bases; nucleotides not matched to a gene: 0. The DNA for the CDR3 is TGTGCCAGCAGTTTATGGCGGGAGGGCTACGAGCAGTACTTC. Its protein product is CASSLWREGYEQYF.

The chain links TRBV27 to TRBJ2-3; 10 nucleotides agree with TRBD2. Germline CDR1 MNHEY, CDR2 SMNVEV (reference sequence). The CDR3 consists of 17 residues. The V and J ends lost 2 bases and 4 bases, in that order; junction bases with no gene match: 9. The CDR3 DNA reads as TGTGCCAGCAGTTTAAGGCCACTAGCGGGATGGGCAGATACGCAGTATTTT. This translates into CASSLRPLAGWADTQYF.

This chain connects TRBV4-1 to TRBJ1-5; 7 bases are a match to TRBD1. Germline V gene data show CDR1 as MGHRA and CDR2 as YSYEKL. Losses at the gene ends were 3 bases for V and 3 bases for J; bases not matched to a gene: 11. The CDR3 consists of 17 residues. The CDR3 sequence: CASSQHLEGTDNQPQHF. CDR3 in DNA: TGCGCCAGCAGCCAGCACCTCGAGGGGACAGACAATCAGCCCCAGCATTTT.

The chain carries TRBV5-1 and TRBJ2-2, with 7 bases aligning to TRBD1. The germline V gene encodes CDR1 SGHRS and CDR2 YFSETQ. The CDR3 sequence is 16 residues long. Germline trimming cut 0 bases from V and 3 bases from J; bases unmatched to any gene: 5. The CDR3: CASSLARGGYTGELFF. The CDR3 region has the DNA TGCGCCAGCAGCTTGGCCCGAGGGGGCTACACCGGGGAGCTGTTTTTT.

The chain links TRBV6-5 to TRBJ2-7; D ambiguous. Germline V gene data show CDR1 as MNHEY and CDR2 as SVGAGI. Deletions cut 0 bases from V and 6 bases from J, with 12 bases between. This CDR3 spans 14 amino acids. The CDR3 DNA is TGTGCCAGCAGTTACTCTCGATCCCTGGGCGAGCAGTACTTC. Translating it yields CASSYSRSLGEQYF.

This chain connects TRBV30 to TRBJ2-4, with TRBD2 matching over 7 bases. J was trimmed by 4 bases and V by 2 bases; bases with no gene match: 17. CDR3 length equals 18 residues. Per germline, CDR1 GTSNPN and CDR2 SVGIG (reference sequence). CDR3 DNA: TGTGCCTGGAGTAGTTCGACAGCACGGGGGGTCGTAAAAAACATTCAGTACTTC. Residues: CAWSSSTARGVVKNIQYF.

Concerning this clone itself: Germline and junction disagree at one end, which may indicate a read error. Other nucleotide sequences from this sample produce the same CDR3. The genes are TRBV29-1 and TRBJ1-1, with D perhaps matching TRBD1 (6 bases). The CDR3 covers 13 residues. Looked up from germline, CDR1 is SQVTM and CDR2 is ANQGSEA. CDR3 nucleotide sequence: TGCAGCGTCGAAGGACAGCCAAACACTGAAGCTTTCTTT. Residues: CSVEGQPNTEAFF.

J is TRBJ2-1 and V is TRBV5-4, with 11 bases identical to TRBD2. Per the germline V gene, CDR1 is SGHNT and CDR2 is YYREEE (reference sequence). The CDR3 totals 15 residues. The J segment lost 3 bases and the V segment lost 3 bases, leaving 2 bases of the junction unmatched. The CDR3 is CASSSSGRRYNEQFF. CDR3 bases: TGTGCCAGCAGCTCTAGCGGGAGGCGCTACAATGAGCAGTTCTTC.

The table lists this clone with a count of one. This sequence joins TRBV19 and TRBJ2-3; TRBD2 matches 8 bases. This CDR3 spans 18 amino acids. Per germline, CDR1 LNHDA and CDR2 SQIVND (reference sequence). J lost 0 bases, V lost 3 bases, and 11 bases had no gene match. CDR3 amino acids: CASSIGVSGTFSTDTQYF. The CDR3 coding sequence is TGTGCCAGTAGTATCGGGGTTAGCGGGACTTTTAGCACAGATACGCAGTATTTT.

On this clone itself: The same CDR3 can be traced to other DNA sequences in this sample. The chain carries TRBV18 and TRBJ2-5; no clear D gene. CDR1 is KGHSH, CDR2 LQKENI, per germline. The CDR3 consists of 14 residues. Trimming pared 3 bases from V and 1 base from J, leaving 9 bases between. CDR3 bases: TGTGCCAGCTCACCCGCAGGAACCCAAGAGACCCAGTACTTC. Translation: CASSPAGTQETQYF.

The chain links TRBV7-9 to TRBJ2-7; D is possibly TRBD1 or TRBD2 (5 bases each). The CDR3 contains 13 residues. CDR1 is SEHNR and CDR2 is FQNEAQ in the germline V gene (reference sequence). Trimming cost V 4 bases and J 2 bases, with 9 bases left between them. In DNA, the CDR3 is TGTGCCAGCAGCTCCGGGACGACCTACGAGCAGTACTTC. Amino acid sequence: CASSSGTTYEQYF.

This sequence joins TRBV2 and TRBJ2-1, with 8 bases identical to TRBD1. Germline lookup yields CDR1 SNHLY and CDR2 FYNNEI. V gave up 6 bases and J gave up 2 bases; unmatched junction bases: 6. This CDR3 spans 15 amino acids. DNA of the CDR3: TGTGCCAGCAGGGACAGGGCGCGAACCTACAATGAGCAGTTCTTC. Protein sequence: CASRDRARTYNEQFF.

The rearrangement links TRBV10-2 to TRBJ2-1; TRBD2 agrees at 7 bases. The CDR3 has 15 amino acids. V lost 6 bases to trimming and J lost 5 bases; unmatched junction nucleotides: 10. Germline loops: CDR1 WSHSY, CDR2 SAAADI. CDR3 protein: CASRPWGGINNEQFF. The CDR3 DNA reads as TGCGCCAGCAGACCATGGGGGGGGATCAACAATGAGCAGTTCTTC.